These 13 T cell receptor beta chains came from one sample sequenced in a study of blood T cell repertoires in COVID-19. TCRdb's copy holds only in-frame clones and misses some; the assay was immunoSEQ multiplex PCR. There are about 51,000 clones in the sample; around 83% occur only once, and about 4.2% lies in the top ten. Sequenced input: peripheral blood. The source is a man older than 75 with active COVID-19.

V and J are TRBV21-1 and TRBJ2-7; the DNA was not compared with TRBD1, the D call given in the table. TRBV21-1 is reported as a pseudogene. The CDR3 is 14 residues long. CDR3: CASSPDRGFFEQYF. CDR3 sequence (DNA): TGTGCCAGCAGCCCGGACAGGGGGTTTTTCGAGCAGTACTTC.

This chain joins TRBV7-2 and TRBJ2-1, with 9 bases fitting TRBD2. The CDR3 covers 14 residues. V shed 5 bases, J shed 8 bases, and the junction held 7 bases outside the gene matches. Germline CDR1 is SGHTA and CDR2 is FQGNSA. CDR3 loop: CASSLIGTSYEQFF. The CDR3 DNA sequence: TGTGCCAGCAGCCTAATAGGGACTAGCTATGAGCAGTTCTTC.

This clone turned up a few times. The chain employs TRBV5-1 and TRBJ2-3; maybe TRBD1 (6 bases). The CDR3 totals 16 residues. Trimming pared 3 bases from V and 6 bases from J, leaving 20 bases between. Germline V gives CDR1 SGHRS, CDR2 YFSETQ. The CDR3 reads CASSSGNRAAADTQYF. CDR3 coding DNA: TGCGCCAGCAGCTCCGGGAACAGGGCGGCGGCGGATACGCAGTATTTT. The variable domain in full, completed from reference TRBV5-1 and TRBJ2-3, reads KAGVTQTPRYLIKTRGQQVTLSCSPISGHRSVSWYQQTPGQGLQFLFEYFSETQRNKGNFPGRFSGRQFSNSRSEMNVSTLELGDSALYLCASSSGNRAAADTQYFGPGTRLTVL.

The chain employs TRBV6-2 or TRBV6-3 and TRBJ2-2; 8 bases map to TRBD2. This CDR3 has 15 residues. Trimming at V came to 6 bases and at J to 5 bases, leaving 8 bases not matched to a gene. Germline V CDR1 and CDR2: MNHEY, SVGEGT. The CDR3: CASSSGTSLTGELFF. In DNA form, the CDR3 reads TGTGCCAGCAGCTCCGGGACTAGTTTAACCGGGGAGCTGTTTTTT.

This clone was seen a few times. The CDR3 reads CASSPPERELLEQFF. The CDR3 nucleotides are TGTGCCAGCAGCCCCCCGGAGCGGGAGTTACTGGAGCAGTTCTTC. The chain joins TRBV6-5 to TRBJ2-1, with TRBD2 matching 8 bases. Germline values: CDR1 MNHEY, CDR2 SVGAGI. The ends lost 6 bases at V and 10 bases at J; junction bases unmatched: 14. The CDR3 is 15 amino acids.

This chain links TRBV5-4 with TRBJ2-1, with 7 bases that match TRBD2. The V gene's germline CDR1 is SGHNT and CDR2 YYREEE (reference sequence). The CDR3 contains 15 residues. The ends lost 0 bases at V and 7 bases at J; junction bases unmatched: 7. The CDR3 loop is CASSLVAGGGNEQFF. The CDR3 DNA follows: TGTGCCAGCAGCTTGGTAGCGGGCGGAGGGAATGAGCAGTTCTTC. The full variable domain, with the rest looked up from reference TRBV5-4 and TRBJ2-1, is ETGVTQSPTHLIKTRGQQVTLRCSSQSGHNTVSWYQQALGQGPQFIFQYYREEENGRGNFPPRFSGLQFPNYSSELNVNALELDDSALYLCASSLVAGGGNEQFFGPGTRLTVL.

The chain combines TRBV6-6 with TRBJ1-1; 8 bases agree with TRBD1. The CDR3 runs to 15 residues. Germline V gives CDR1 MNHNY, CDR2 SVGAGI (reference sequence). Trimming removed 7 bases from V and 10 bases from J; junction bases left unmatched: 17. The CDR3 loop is CASTQGFQGAFGAFF. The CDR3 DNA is TGTGCCAGCACCCAGGGGTTTCAGGGGGCATTCGGAGCTTTCTTT.

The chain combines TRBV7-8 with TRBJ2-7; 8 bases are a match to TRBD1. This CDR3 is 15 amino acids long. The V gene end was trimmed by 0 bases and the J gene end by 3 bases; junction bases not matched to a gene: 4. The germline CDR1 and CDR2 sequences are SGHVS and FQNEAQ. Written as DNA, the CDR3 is TGTGCCAGCAGCTTAGCGAGGACAGGGTTCTACGAGCAGTACTTC. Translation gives CASSLARTGFYEQYF.

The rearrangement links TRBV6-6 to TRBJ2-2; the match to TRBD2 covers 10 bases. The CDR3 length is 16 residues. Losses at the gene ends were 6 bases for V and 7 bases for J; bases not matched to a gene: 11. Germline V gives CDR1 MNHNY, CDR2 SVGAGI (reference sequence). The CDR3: CASSVNLAGEGGELFF. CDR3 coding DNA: TGTGCCAGCAGCGTAAACCTAGCGGGAGAAGGCGGGGAGCTGTTTTTT.

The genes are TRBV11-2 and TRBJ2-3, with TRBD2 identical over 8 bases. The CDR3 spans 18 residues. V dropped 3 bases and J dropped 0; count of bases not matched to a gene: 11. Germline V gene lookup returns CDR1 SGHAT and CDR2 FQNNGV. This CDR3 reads CASSFPSGRLVSTDTQYF. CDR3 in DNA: TGTGCCAGCAGCTTTCCGAGCGGGAGACTCGTTAGCACAGATACGCAGTATTTT. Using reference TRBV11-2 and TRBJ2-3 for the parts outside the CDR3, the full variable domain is EAGVAQSPRYKIIEKRQSVAFWCNPISGHATLYWYQQILGQGPKLLIQFQNNGVVDDSQLPKDRFSAERLKGVDSTLKIQPAKLEDSAVYLCASSFPSGRLVSTDTQYFGPGTRLTVL.

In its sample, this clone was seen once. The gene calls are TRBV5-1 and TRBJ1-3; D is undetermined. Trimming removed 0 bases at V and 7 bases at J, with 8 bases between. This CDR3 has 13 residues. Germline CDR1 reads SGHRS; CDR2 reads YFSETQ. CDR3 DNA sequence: TGCGCCAGCAGCTTGGACAGAAAGAACACCATATATTTT. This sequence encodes CASSLDRKNTIYF.

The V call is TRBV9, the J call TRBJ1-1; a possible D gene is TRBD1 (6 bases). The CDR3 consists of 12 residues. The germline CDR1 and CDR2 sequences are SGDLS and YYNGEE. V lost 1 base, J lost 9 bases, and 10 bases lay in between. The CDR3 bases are TGTGCCAGCAGCGTACAGGGGAGTAAAGCTTTCTTT. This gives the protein CASSVQGSKAFF.

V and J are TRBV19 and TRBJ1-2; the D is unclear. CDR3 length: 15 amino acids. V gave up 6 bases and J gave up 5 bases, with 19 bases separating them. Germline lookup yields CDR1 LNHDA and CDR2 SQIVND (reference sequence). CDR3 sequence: CASRPPGGGVYGYTF. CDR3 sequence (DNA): TGTGCCAGTAGGCCCCCAGGAGGCGGGGTGTATGGCTACACCTTC.